Listed below are T cell receptor beta chains from one sample, sequenced in a study of shared clonotypes between healthy human individuals. Clones were read by immunoSEQ multiplex PCR, and TCRdb kept only the in-frame ones, dropping some. The table shows about 2.5 million clones, with just under 95% occurring only once. The sequencing sample was made of naive CD4+ T cells from PBMCs. Receptors were obtained from a man younger than 30 in good health. Some clones in this sample may be carry-over from other donors' samples. Both conserved end residues are part of each CDR3. A D gene is named only where the DNA matches it firmly. Clone size, where shown, is once, few, many, or a class for clones that have expanded.

clone size,D gene,J gene,CDR3 length,V gene,CDR3 protein,CDR3 DNA
NA,TRBD1,TRBJ2-7,17,TRBV14,CASSQDRPGTETYEQYF,TGTGCCAGCAGCCAAGACCGCCCCGGGACAGAGACCTACGAGCAGTACTTC
once,TRBD1,TRBJ1-4,15,TRBV18,CASSPAWQGAWEQSF,TGTGCCAGCTCACCGGCCTGGCAGGGGGCGTGGGAGCAAAGTTTT
NA,NA,TRBJ2-2,15,TRBV28,CASSFGRLGTGELFF,TGTGCCAGCAGTTTCGGGCGTCTGGGGACCGGGGAGCTGTTTTTT
NA,NA,TRBJ1-6,12,TRBV27,CASSWGDSPLHF,TGTGCCAGCAGTTGGGGGGATTCACCCCTCCACTTT
NA,TRBD1,TRBJ2-1,15,TRBV11-3,CASSMGQGAYNEQFF,TGTGCCAGCAGCATGGGACAGGGGGCCTACAATGAGCAGTTCTTC
NA,TRBD1,TRBJ2-7,15,TRBV5-1,CASSTSGQGIYEQYF,TGCGCCAGCAGCACCTCGGGACAGGGCATCTACGAGCAGTACTTC
once,NA,TRBJ2-7,14,TRBV5-1,CASSGGQYSYEQYF,TGCGCCAGCAGCGGCGGGCAATACTCCTACGAGCAGTACTTC
NA,NA,TRBJ2-1,15,TRBV28,CASSLVPGTGNEQFF,TGTGCCAGCAGTTTGGTCCCTGGCACGGGCAATGAGCAGTTCTTC
NA,TRBD1,TRBJ2-7,15,TRBV28,CASRKQGWGSYEQYF,TGTGCCAGCAGGAAACAGGGGTGGGGTTCCTACGAGCAGTACTTC
once,NA,TRBJ2-1,16,TRBV18,CASSPPGRGGYNEQFF,TGTGCCAGCTCACCACCGGGGCGCGGAGGCTACAATGAGCAGTTCTTC
NA,TRBD1,TRBJ2-7,20,TRBV15,CATSRGLGRGQLRDPYEQYF,TGTGCCACCAGCAGGGGGTTAGGCAGGGGGCAATTGCGGGACCCCTACGAGCAGTACTTC
NA,TRBD2,TRBJ2-3,14,TRBV30,CAWVRTGRADTQYF,TGTGCCTGGGTCAGAACGGGGAGGGCCGATACGCAGTATTTT
NA,NA,TRBJ1-3,14,TRBV4-1,CASSQANTRNTIYF,TGCGCCAGCAGCCAAGCCAACACTAGAAACACCATATATTTT
NA,NA,TRBJ1-1,16,TRBV4-1,CASSRSGRPMNTEAFF,TGCGCCAGCAGCCGTTCGGGTCGCCCCATGAACACTGAAGCTTTCTTT
NA,NA,TRBJ2-1,15,TRBV5-4,CASSLGQGGYNEQFF,TGTGCCAGCAGCTTGGGGCAGGGAGGCTACAATGAGCAGTTCTTC
NA,TRBD2,TRBJ2-5,16,TRBV5-1,CASSLGREGPGWTQYF,TGCGCCAGCAGCTTGGGGCGGGAGGGCCCTGGATGGACCCAGTACTTC
NA,TRBD1,TRBJ1-4,12,TRBV29-1,CSVGTGAEKLFF,TGCAGCGTAGGGACAGGGGCTGAAAAACTGTTTTTT
NA,NA,TRBJ2-1,15,TRBV5-1,CASSLEVFSYNEQFF,TGCGCCAGCAGCTTGGAAGTTTTCTCCTACAATGAGCAGTTCTTC
NA,NA,TRBJ2-7,15,TRBV6-5,CASSYSPGTPYEQYF,TGTGCCAGCAGTTACTCGCCTGGTACCCCCTACGAGCAGTACTTC
NA,TRBD2,TRBJ2-1,16,TRBV7-2,CASSLGSSGTYNEQFF,TGTGCCAGCAGCTTAGGCTCTAGCGGCACCTACAATGAGCAGTTCTTC
NA,NA,TRBJ1-1,12,TRBV2,CASSNAGLWAFF,TGTGCCAGCAGTAATGCCGGGCTATGGGCTTTCTTT
NA,NA,TRBJ2-3,11,TRBV2,CASRLEDTQYF,TGTGCCAGCAGACTGGAAGATACGCAGTATTTT
NA,NA,TRBJ2-3,18,TRBV27,CASSSPQRKTYSTDTQYF,TGTGCCAGCAGTTCCCCCCAGCGGAAAACTTATAGCACAGATACGCAGTATTTT
NA,TRBD2,TRBJ2-1,17,TRBV28,CASRSLDGLAGGHEQFF,TGTGCCAGCAGATCCCTCGATGGACTAGCGGGGGGACATGAGCAGTTCTTC
once,NA,TRBJ2-4,13,TRBV6-5,CASRETLENIQYF,TGTGCCAGCAGGGAGACTCTCGAAAACATTCAGTACTTC
few,NA,TRBJ1-3,14,TRBV7-2,CASTPGVGGNTIYF,TGTGCCAGCACCCCCGGAGTAGGTGGAAACACCATATATTTT
NA,TRBD1,TRBJ2-3,16,TRBV11-2,CASSLVQGASTGTQYF,TGTGCCAGCAGCTTAGTACAGGGGGCTTCGACTGGTACGCAGTATTTT